This TCR beta chain was obtained from a study of blood T cell repertoires in COVID-19. About the research overall: The origin of the acute and convalescent COVID-19 samples was the United States, Italy and Spain. The cDNA or gDNA used as material had been derived from T cells, B-cell-depleted T cells, or PBMCs.

Some clones are missing from TCRdb's copy, which holds only in-frame ones; the method was immunoSEQ multiplex PCR. The sample includes around 260,000 clones, about 89% of them seen just once. Trimming left V 0 bases short and J 4 bases short, with 9 bases between. CDR1 is MNHEY, CDR2 SVGAGI, per germline. There are 14 residues in the CDR3. Material: peripheral blood. This receptor was identified in a middle-aged woman who had recovered from COVID-19. The V gene is TRBV6-5, the J gene TRBJ1-2; unclear D gene. CDR3 nucleotides: TGTGCCAGCAGTTACTCGCGGGAAATCTATGGCTACACCTTC. Its translation is CASSYSREIYGYTF.